The 30 T cell receptor beta chains in this list originate from one sample, sequenced in a study of blood T cell repertoires in COVID-19. Method: immunoSEQ multiplex PCR; TCRdb's copy keeps in-frame clones and lacks some. The sample includes hundreds of thousands of clones, 80% to 90% of them seen just once. Material: PBMCs or T cells enriched from blood (not recorded which). The receptors come from a woman aged 40 to 50 with acute COVID-19.

This chain links TRBV29-1 with TRBJ2-5, with 7 bases aligning to TRBD1. Germline trimming cut 6 bases from V and 5 bases from J; bases unmatched to any gene: 6. The CDR3 has 12 amino acids. Looked up from germline, CDR1 is SQVTM and CDR2 is ANQGSEA. CDR3 bases: TGCAGCGTCAAGGGGGCGCGGGAGACCCAGTACTTC. Its protein product is CSVKGARETQYF. Complete variable domain (other parts from reference TRBV29-1 and TRBJ2-5): SAVISQKPSRDICQRGTSLTIQCQVDSQVTMMFWYRQQPGQSLTLIATANQGSEATYESGFVIDKFPISRPNLTFSTLTVSNMSPEDSSIYLCSVKGARETQYFGPGTRLLVL.

The chain couples TRBV7-2 to TRBJ2-2; 11 positions match TRBD2. CDR1 and CDR2 (germline): SGHTA, FQGNSA. The CDR3 contains 14 residues. The trim removed 7 bases at V and 7 bases at J, leaving 5 bases unmatched. The CDR3 region has the DNA TGTGCCAGCAAACTAGCGGGAGTTAACGGGGAGCTGTTTTTT. As protein: CASKLAGVNGELFF.

CDR3 protein: CASSIFAGETQYF. The DNA of the CDR3 is TGTGCCAGTAGTATTTTTGCCGGGGAGACCCAGTACTTC. The J gene is TRBJ2-5, the V gene TRBV19, with D uncertain. Germline CDR1 LNHDA, CDR2 SQIVND (reference sequence). The CDR3 totals 13 residues. With 3 bases removed from V and 5 bases from J, the gap between germline ends came to 10 bases.

This chain uses TRBV5-1 with TRBJ1-6; TRBD1 aligns across 7 bases. From germline, CDR1 is SGHRS and CDR2 YFSETQ. J lost 7 bases, V lost 2 bases, and 6 bases had no gene match. This CDR3 has 15 amino acids. DNA for the CDR3: TGCGCCAGCAGCTTAGGACAGGCTGGCAATTCACCCCTCCACTTT. It is translated as CASSLGQAGNSPLHF.

In its sample, this clone was seen a few times. This rearrangement joins TRBV2 to TRBJ2-7; maybe TRBD2 (5 bases). V lost 9 bases and J lost 2, with 23 bases in between. Germline V gene data show CDR1 as SNHLY and CDR2 as FYNNEI. CDR3 length: 16 amino acids. CDR3 in amino acids: CASQPNSLRGTYEQYF. The CDR3 DNA reads TGTGCCAGTCAACCGAACAGCCTCAGAGGGACCTACGAGCAGTACTTC.

V and J are TRBV16 and TRBJ2-1, with no clear D. The CDR3 is made up of 18 amino acids. Deletions cut 0 bases from V and 4 bases from J, with 19 bases between. Germline CDR1 and CDR2: KGHSY and FQNENV. CDR3: CASSQSYGFAPGYNEQFF. DNA of the CDR3: TGTGCCAGCAGCCAATCTTACGGTTTCGCCCCAGGATACAATGAGCAGTTCTTC.

This clone was recorded many times. This rearrangement joins TRBV18 to TRBJ2-5, with D perhaps TRBD2 (5 bases). Germline V gene data show CDR1 as KGHSH and CDR2 as LQKENI. The CDR3 runs to 17 residues. V lost 0 bases and J 1 base, leaving 15 bases between the germline ends. The CDR3 sequence is CASSPPGGGGGQETQYF. The CDR3, as DNA: TGTGCCAGCTCACCACCGGGCGGCGGTGGAGGCCAAGAGACCCAGTACTTC.

Remarks on this clone: Just one base apart from a much larger clone, this may be a read error. The rearrangement joins TRBV12-3 or TRBV12-4 to TRBJ1-1, with 7 bases that match TRBD1. The V segment lost 6 bases and the J segment 0 bases; nucleotides outside the gene matches: 1. The length of the CDR3 is 13 residues. The DNA for the CDR3 is TGTGCCAGCAGGGGACAGCTGAACACTGAAGCTTTCTTT. Translating gives CASRGQLNTEAFF.

The chain uses TRBV6-5 and TRBJ1-3; possible D gene TRBD1, 6 bases. CDR1 MNHEY and CDR2 SVGAGI come from the germline V gene. Trimming pared 4 bases from V and 3 bases from J, leaving 10 bases between. The CDR3 extends over 14 amino acids. The CDR3 sequence: CASSSGQRGNTIYF. CDR3 nucleotides: TGTGCCAGCAGTTCGGGACAACGTGGAAACACCATATATTTT.

The chain employs TRBV19 and TRBJ2-7, with 8 bases that match TRBD1. The J segment lost 0 bases and the V segment lost 3 bases, leaving 4 bases of the junction unmatched. The V gene's germline CDR1 is LNHDA and CDR2 SQIVND (reference sequence). This CDR3 has 15 amino acids. The DNA for the CDR3 is TGTGCCAGTAGTATGAGTGGGACAGGCTCCTACGAGCAGTACTTC. The encoded protein is CASSMSGTGSYEQYF.

This sequence joins TRBV12-3 or TRBV12-4 and TRBJ2-1; a weak D match, TRBD2 (6 bases). Trimming cost V 8 bases and J 6 bases, with 14 bases left between them. The CDR3 contains 13 residues. The CDR3 spells CASGPGLFNEQFF. In DNA form, the CDR3 reads TGTGCCAGCGGCCCGGGACTTTTCAATGAGCAGTTCTTC.

The chain couples TRBV6-1 to TRBJ1-1; possible D gene TRBD1, 6 bases. The CDR3 sequence is 13 residues long. CDR1 and CDR2 from the germline V gene are MNHNS and SASEGT. V lost 2 bases, J lost 6 bases, and 10 bases lay in between. The CDR3 DNA reads TGTGCCAGCAGTGAAAGGACAGCTTCTGAAGCTTTCTTT. Translating gives CASSERTASEAFF.

This chain joins TRBV20-1 and TRBJ2-5, with D perhaps matching TRBD2 (6 bases). This CDR3 has 11 residues. Trimming cost V 6 bases and J 7 bases, with 12 bases left between them. The germline V gene has CDR1 DFQATT and CDR2 SNEGSKA (reference sequence). CDR3 sequence reads: CSATRVATQYF. The CDR3 DNA sequence: TGCAGTGCGACTAGGGTTGCGACCCAGTACTTC.

This clone was observed a few times. The V gene is TRBV19, the J gene TRBJ1-6; no definite D call. This CDR3 comprises 14 residues. Germline CDR1 is LNHDA and CDR2 is SQIVND (reference sequence). V gave up 3 bases and J gave up 4 bases, with 7 bases separating them. CDR3 region: CASSIGGYNSPLHF. The CDR3 DNA reads as TGTGCCAGTAGTATTGGAGGGTATAATTCACCCCTCCACTTT. The whole variable domain, remainder taken from reference TRBV19 and TRBJ1-6, is DGGITQSPKYLFRKEGQNVTLSCEQNLNHDAMYWYRQDPGQGLRLIYYSQIVNDFQKGDIAEGYSVSREKKESFPLTVTSAQKNPTAFYLCASSIGGYNSPLHFGNGTRLTVT.

The chain carries TRBV19 and TRBJ2-1; a possible D gene is TRBD2 (6 bases). V lost 3 bases and J 0 bases, leaving 15 bases between the germline ends. The CDR3 is made up of 17 amino acids. CDR1 is LNHDA, CDR2 SQIVND, per germline (reference sequence). DNA of the CDR3: TGTGCCAGTAGTATTGGAGGGGCTTACAGCTCCTACAATGAGCAGTTCTTC. Translation gives CASSIGGAYSSYNEQFF. Together with reference TRBV19 and TRBJ2-1, the CDR3 gives the full variable domain: DGGITQSPKYLFRKEGQNVTLSCEQNLNHDAMYWYRQDPGQGLRLIYYSQIVNDFQKGDIAEGYSVSREKKESFPLTVTSAQKNPTAFYLCASSIGGAYSSYNEQFFGPGTRLTVL.

Concerning this clone: In the same sample, other DNA sequences code for this CDR3. The chain has TRBV9 and TRBJ2-2; 7 positions match TRBD2. The CDR3 covers 15 residues. CDR1 is SGDLS, CDR2 YYNGEE, per germline. V shed 1 base and J 1 base; nucleotides not matched to a gene: 1. Here the CDR3 reads CASSVSSGNTGELFF. In nucleotides, the CDR3 is TGTGCCAGCAGCGTATCTAGCGGGAACACCGGGGAGCTGTTTTTT.

The chain links TRBV18 to TRBJ2-7, with D perhaps matching TRBD1 (5 bases). Germline values: CDR1 KGHSH, CDR2 LQKENI. V lost 5 bases and J 7 bases, leaving 21 bases between the germline ends. The CDR3 spans 15 residues. CDR3 in DNA: TGTGCCAGCTCATCCCTGGGGCGACCCGCTAGTGAGCAGTACTTC. Translating it yields CASSSLGRPASEQYF.

This rearrangement joins TRBV25-1 to TRBJ2-7; D call uncertain. The CDR3 runs 11 residues. Germline V gene data show CDR1 as MGHDK and CDR2 as SYGVNS. V lost 3 bases, J lost 4 bases, and 4 bases lay in between. The CDR3 DNA sequence: TGTGCCAGCAGTGATCTATACGAGCAGTACTTC. This translates into CASSDLYEQYF.

The V call is TRBV7-2, the J call TRBJ1-3; 8 bases fit TRBD1. The CDR3 consists of 15 residues. Unmatched junction bases numbered 5, after V lost 5 bases and J lost 2 bases. CDR1 is SGHTA and CDR2 is FQGNSA in the germline V gene. The DNA of the CDR3 is TGTGCCAGCAGCCCCCGACAGGGGCCTGGAAACACCATATATTTT. It codes for CASSPRQGPGNTIYF.

This chain connects TRBV19 to TRBJ1-5; maybe TRBD1 (6 bases). The CDR3 runs to 16 residues. V was trimmed by 7 bases and J by 4 bases, leaving 20 bases between them. Germline V CDR1 and CDR2: LNHDA, SQIVND (reference sequence). The CDR3 DNA reads as TGTGCCAGTACCCCATGGGGCAGGGGTGGTAATCAGCCCCAGCATTTT. It yields the protein CASTPWGRGGNQPQHF. Drawing the rest from reference TRBV19 and TRBJ1-5, the complete variable domain is DGGITQSPKYLFRKEGQNVTLSCEQNLNHDAMYWYRQDPGQGLRLIYYSQIVNDFQKGDIAEGYSVSREKKESFPLTVTSAQKNPTAFYLCASTPWGRGGNQPQHFGDGTRLSIL.

This clone has only a few counts. This chain joins TRBV5-1 and TRBJ2-6; 7 bases match TRBD2. Germline values: CDR1 SGHRS, CDR2 YFSETQ. This CDR3 contains 17 residues. The trim removed 3 bases at V and 2 bases at J, leaving 8 bases unmatched. DNA of the CDR3: TGCGCCAGCAGCTCCACCGGTCGGGGGGCTGGGGCCAACGTCCTGACTTTC. This codes for CASSSTGRGAGANVLTF.

The gene calls are TRBV19 and TRBJ2-1; D is perhaps TRBD2 (6 bases). The CDR3 spans 15 residues. With 6 bases removed from V and 0 bases from J, the gap between germline ends came to 12 bases. CDR1 is LNHDA and CDR2 is SQIVND in the germline V gene (reference sequence). The CDR3 DNA reads as TGTGCCAGTAGCTGGGACTTGAGCTCCTACAATGAGCAGTTCTTC. This codes for CASSWDLSSYNEQFF.

The chain uses TRBV7-8 and TRBJ1-2; D is ambiguous. CDR1 SGHVS and CDR2 FQNEAQ come from the germline V gene. The ends were cut back, 5 bases at V and 0 bases at J, with 10 bases in the middle. This CDR3 contains 14 residues. CDR3 residues: CASSPNAANYGYTF. The CDR3 DNA reads as TGTGCCAGCAGCCCGAACGCGGCTAACTATGGCTACACCTTC.

This rearrangement joins TRBV3-1 (or the pseudogene TRBV3-2) to TRBJ2-5, with 8 bases matching TRBD1. This CDR3 is 15 amino acids long. Germline V CDR1 and CDR2: LGHDT, YNNKEL (reference sequence). V was clipped by 1 base and J by 5 bases; unmatched bases: 6. The CDR3 DNA reads TGTGCCAGCAGCCAAGGACAGGGGAGGCACGAGACCCAGTACTTC. Protein product: CASSQGQGRHETQYF.

The V call is TRBV7-9, the J call TRBJ2-7, with D unclear. The V end lost 1 base, the J end lost 7 bases, and 5 bases lay between the germline ends. The CDR3 loop spans 11 amino acids. Germline V gene data show CDR1 as SEHNR and CDR2 as FQNEAQ (reference sequence). The CDR3 here is CASSLGQEQYF. The CDR3 bases are TGTGCCAGCAGCTTAGGTCAGGAGCAGTACTTC.

This sequence joins TRBV20-1 and TRBJ2-3; possible D gene TRBD1, 5 bases. V gave up 3 bases and J gave up 2 bases, with 15 bases separating them. CDR3 length: 15 amino acids. CDR1 is DFQATT and CDR2 is SNEGSKA in the germline V gene (reference sequence). CDR3 sequence reads: CSASSTAPSTDTQYF. The CDR3 DNA reads TGCAGTGCTAGTTCGACAGCGCCTTCCACAGATACGCAGTATTTT.

This clone was found a few times. This chain's CDR3 is CASSVGGGAGQPQHF. The CDR3 DNA follows: TGTGCCAGCAGCGTAGGCGGGGGGGCGGGTCAGCCCCAGCATTTT. The chain employs TRBV9 and TRBJ1-5; D is possibly TRBD1 (6 bases). This CDR3 is 15 amino acids long. V lost 0 bases to trimming and J lost 6 bases, with 13 bases between them. Germline CDR1 SGDLS, CDR2 YYNGEE.

V usage is TRBV10-1 and J usage is TRBJ1-3, with a possible D match to TRBD1 (6 bases). In germline, CDR1 is WNHNN, CDR2 SYGVQD (reference sequence). With 0 bases removed from V and 5 bases from J, the gap between germline ends came to 8 bases. There are 14 residues in the CDR3. The CDR3: CASSESQGRNTIYF. CDR3 nucleotides: TGCGCCAGCAGTGAGTCCCAGGGGAGAAACACCATATATTTT.

V gene TRBV30 combines with J gene TRBJ2-1; 10 positions match TRBD2. The CDR3 contains 12 residues. Germline assignment: CDR1 GTSNPN and CDR2 SVGIG (reference sequence). Losses at the gene ends were 8 bases for V and 8 bases for J; bases not matched to a gene: 6. CDR3 nucleotide sequence: TGTGCCAGGCAGCGGGAGGGCGATGAGCAGTTCTTC. Translated: CARQREGDEQFF.

The CDR3 DNA sequence: TGTGCCAGCGGGATGACAGGGGGGATCACCGGGGAGCTGTTTTTT. Translating it yields CASGMTGGITGELFF. This chain links TRBV27 with TRBJ2-2; 9 nucleotides align to TRBD1. The CDR3 sequence is 15 residues long. CDR1 and CDR2 (germline): MNHEY, SMNVEV (reference sequence). Trimming cost V 8 bases and J 4 bases; bases outside gene matches: 8.